This T cell receptor (beta chain) was found in a study of T-cell memory formation after mild COVID-19. Overall study findings and caveats: Contracting clones localized mainly to CM and EM when CD4+ and mainly to EMRA when CD8+. Within pre-infection memory, some responding clones were found, suggesting cross-reactive memory joined.

The CDR3 is 14 amino acids. Germline CDR1 SNHLY, CDR2 FYNNEI. V was cut by 0 bases and J by 13 bases, with 17 bases left in between. It was 5'RACE with constant-segment primers that produced the TCR alpha and TCR beta cDNA libraries, which carried sample barcodes and UMIs. TCRdb reprocessed the 5' RACE reads with MiXCR, giving one entry per CDR3 protein. The sample yields 350,000 to 450,000 distinct CDR3 sequences, 28% seen once. Regarding this clonotype: Its target is unknown.

The chain carries TRBV2 and TRBJ2-3, with D perhaps TRBD2 (6 bases). What was sequenced was PBMCs or a T cell subset sorted from them (not recorded which). This TCR was sampled from an adult woman who had mild COVID-19 (a few samples of this study predate the infection). Cell type and time point are not known. CDR3 nucleotides: TGTGCCAGCAGTGAAGCGCCCGGGGCGGGGAAGGAGTATTTT. It is translated as CASSEAPGAGKEYF.